This T cell receptor (beta chain) was retrieved from a study of T cells in Graves' hyperthyroidism and ophthalmopathy. Findings of the study overall: Ophthalmopathy got predicted by the model a median about 6.7 months before its onset.

With 2 bases removed from V and 3 bases from J, the gap between germline ends came to 7 bases. The CDR3 totals 13 residues. The germline gives CDR1 SGHAT, CDR2 FQNNGV. Subjects with ophthalmopathy showed a Clinical Activity Score no lower than 3, a NOSPECS grade no lower than 4, and a duration shorter than 3 months. Clinicians diagnosed patients from clinical symptoms, serum thyroxine and TRAb, thyroid ultrasound and orbital computed tomography. RNA transcripts gave rise to amplified TCR beta CDR3 regions. HTBI primers were the set used in a first-round RT-PCR of the TCR CDR3. TCRdb re-called the multiplex PCR reads with MiXCR, one entry per CDR3 protein. The table records roughly 530,000 distinct CDR3 sequences, about 15% of them present only once. This clonotype came up many times. Its antigen is undetermined.

The sample consisted of blood. The V and J genes are TRBV11-2 and TRBJ1-2, with D unresolved. This receptor was identified in a woman in her late teens or twenties with Graves' ophthalmopathy. The CDR3 region is CASSLLRDYGYTF. CDR3 in DNA: TGTGCCAGCAGCTTACTTCGGGACTATGGCTACACCTTC.